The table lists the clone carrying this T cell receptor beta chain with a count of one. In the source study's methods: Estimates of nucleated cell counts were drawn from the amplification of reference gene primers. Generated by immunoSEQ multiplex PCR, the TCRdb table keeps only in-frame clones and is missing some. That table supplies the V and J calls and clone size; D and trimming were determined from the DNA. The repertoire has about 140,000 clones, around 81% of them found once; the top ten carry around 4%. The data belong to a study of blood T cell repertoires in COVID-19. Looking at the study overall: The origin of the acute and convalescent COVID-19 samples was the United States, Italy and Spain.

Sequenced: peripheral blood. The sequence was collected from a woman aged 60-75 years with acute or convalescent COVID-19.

The CDR3 protein is CASRTPTSGNEQFF. DNA for the CDR3: TGTGCCAGCAGAACCCCCACTAGCGGCAATGAGCAGTTCTTC. The rearrangement links TRBV7-2 to TRBJ2-1, with 8 bases matching TRBD2. V was clipped by 6 bases and J by 6 bases; unmatched bases: 7. The V gene's germline CDR1 is SGHTA and CDR2 FQGNSA. The CDR3 spans 14 residues.